This T cell receptor beta chain derives from a study of CD8 T cells in ankylosing spondylitis. Findings of the study overall: Clones linked to disease were reported to show significant enrichment in matched ankylosing spondylitis synovial fluid. One TCR beta motif, made up of roughly eight highly homologous variants, appeared characteristic of ankylosing spondylitis blood.

For TCR beta, libraries came from quantitative 5'-RACE with molecular barcodes. TCRdb processed the 5' RACE reads anew with MiXCR; each CDR3 protein has one entry. This table holds under 550,000 distinct CDR3 sequences, roughly a quarter found once. This CDR3 spans 15 amino acids. V was clipped by 3 bases and J by 2 bases, with 12 bases between them. Germline CDR1 and CDR2: MNHEY and SMNVEV (reference sequence). There are a few counts of this clonotype. Antigen specificity is unknown. Input material: blood, either unsorted or a sorted T cell fraction (not recorded which). The TCR originated in a male donor with ankylosing spondylitis. The gene calls are TRBV27 and TRBJ2-3; D uncertain. CDR3 bases: TGTGCCAGCAGTTTTCTCCAGTCTCCCACAGATACGCAGTATTTT. It is translated as CASSFLQSPTDTQYF.